The rows below give T cell receptor beta chains drawn from one sample of a study of breast tumors, draining lymph nodes, adjacent tissues. TCRdb reanalysed the multiplex PCR reads using MiXCR and keeps one entry per CDR3 protein. This sample has some 170,000 distinct CDR3 sequences; roughly a third occur once, and the top ten carry 3.8%. Sequencing was performed on axillary lymph node tissue. The source of these receptors is a female donor with breast cancer. Some clones in this sample may be carry-over from other donors' samples. The CDR3 runs from the conserved cysteine through the conserved F or W. D genes are given only for firm matches. The size entry is marked missing in some rows and otherwise reads once, few, many or a size class.

j_gene | d_gene | abundance | v_gene | CDR3nt | CDR3aa
TRBJ1-4 | . | many | TRBV9 | TGTGCCAGCAGCGCCAACAGGAATCAGGGAACTAATGAAAAACTGTTTTTT | CASSANRNQGTNEKLFF
TRBJ2-3 | TRBD2 | many | TRBV20-1 | TGCAGTGCCCAGGGAGGACTAGGCACAGATACGCAGTATTTT | CSAQGGLGTDTQYF
TRBJ1-3 | . | many | TRBV3-1 | TGTGCCAGCAGCCAATCGAACACCATATATTTT | CASSQSNTIYF
TRBJ1-2 | . | many | TRBV19 | TGTGCCAGTAGCCGCTTCGAGGGGAACTATGGCTACACCTTC | CASSRFEGNYGYTF
TRBJ1-5 | . | many | TRBV19 | TGTGCCAGTAGTTCCCGACAGGGCAATCAGCCCCAGCATTTT | CASSSRQGNQPQHF
TRBJ2-7 | . | many | TRBV28 | TGTGCCAGCAGTTATGAGGTGTCCTACGAGCAGTACTTC | CASSYEVSYEQYF
TRBJ1-2 | TRBD1 | . | TRBV5-1 | TGCGCCAGCAGCGAGGGACTACAGGGGGTTGGCTACACCTTC | CASSEGLQGVGYTF
TRBJ2-3 | . | many | TRBV29-1 | TGCAGCGTTTTTGCTATAGGAGGTACGCAGTATTTT | CSVFAIGGTQYF
TRBJ1-2 | . | once | TRBV2 | TGTGCCAGCAGTCAACAGGGCATGAGTGGCTATGGCTACACCTTC | CASSQQGMSGYGYTF
TRBJ1-6 | . | medium-sized | TRBV7-2 | TGTGCCAGCAGCCCCCGGACCGTGGGGACGGATTCACCCCTCCACTTT | CASSPRTVGTDSPLHF
TRBJ1-1 | TRBD1 | . | TRBV5-1 | TGCGCCAGCAGCTTGGCAGGGGGGCGGGACACTGAAGCTTTCTTT | CASSLAGGRDTEAFF
TRBJ1-5 | TRBD1 | many | TRBV20-1 | TGCAGTGCTTACGGGACAGAGGGAGGGCCCCAGCATTTT | CSAYGTEGGPQHF
TRBJ2-2 | . | . | TRBV29-1 | TGCAGCGTTTACGGACTTCCGAACACCGGGGAGCTGTTTTTT | CSVYGLPNTGELFF
TRBJ1-5 | TRBD1 | . | TRBV6-1 | TGTGCCAGCAGTCCTGGGACAGGGGGCCATCAGCCCCAGCATTTT | CASSPGTGGHQPQHF
TRBJ2-7 | TRBD2 | . | TRBV28 | TGTGCCAGCATTCCACTAGCGGGACTCGACGAGCAGTACTTC | CASIPLAGLDEQYF
TRBJ1-1 | TRBD1 | . | TRBV7-3 | TGTGCCAGCAGCTCTGGTCACAGGGGAATTAGTACTGAAGCTTTCTTT | CASSSGHRGISTEAFF
TRBJ1-2 | . | . | TRBV3-2 | TGTGCCAGCAGCCAACCCAACAGGGGGAATAAAGATGGCTACACCTTC | CASSQPNRGNKDGYTF
TRBJ2-1 | TRBD2 | many | TRBV3-1 | TGTGCCAGCAGTACCGGGACTAGCGGATTTTACTACAATGAGCAGTTCTTC | CASSTGTSGFYYNEQFF
TRBJ1-3 | . | . | TRBV11-2 | TGTGCCAGCAGCTTACCCCACCCTGGAAACACCATATATTTT | CASSLPHPGNTIYF
TRBJ2-1 | . | . | TRBV10-3 | TGTGCCATCAGTGATCCCCGGCGAGAAAATGAGCAGTTCTTC | CAISDPRRENEQFF
TRBJ2-1 | TRBD2 | . | TRBV28 | TGTGCCAGCAGTTGGGCGCCTGGGACTAGCGGGGTCTACAATGAGCAGTTCTTC | CASSWAPGTSGVYNEQFF
TRBJ2-3 | TRBD1 | many | TRBV19 | TGTGCCAGTAGTATAAGTGGGACAGATACAGATACGCAGTATTTT | CASSISGTDTDTQYF
TRBJ1-6 | . | . | TRBV20-1 | TGCAGTGCTAGAGTAGAGGACAGTCGCACTTCACCCCTCCACTTT | CSARVEDSRTSPLHF
TRBJ1-4 | . | . | TRBV13 | TGTGCCAGCACCTCCCGGACGAATGAAAAACTGTTTTTT | CASTSRTNEKLFF
TRBJ1-4 | TRBD1 | many | TRBV6-1 | TGTGCCAGCAGTGAAATACGGGACAGGGGGGAAAAACTGTTTTTT | CASSEIRDRGEKLFF